Below, 7 T cell receptor beta chains from the same sample are listed, as sequenced in a study of T cell responses to AZD1222 COVID-19 vaccine. The protocol was immunoSEQ multiplex PCR, while the TCRdb copy is restricted to in-frame clones and leaves out a portion. This sample has 120,000 or so clones, with around nine tenths found just once. The source material was peripheral blood, sampled 28 days after the second AZD1222 dose. The source is an adult who received the AZD1222 COVID-19 vaccine.

The J gene is TRBJ2-1, the V gene TRBV7-3; the match to TRBD1 covers 9 bases. CDR3 length equals 16 residues. Looked up from germline, CDR1 is SGHTA and CDR2 is FQGTGA. V lost 5 bases and J lost 4; bases outside the gene matches: 9. The CDR3 coding sequence is TGTGCCAGCAGCGAGCACAGGGGGCGGATATACAATGAGCAGTTCTTC. Amino acid sequence: CASSEHRGRIYNEQFF.

V and J are TRBV2 and TRBJ2-7; D gene ambiguous. V was shortened by 4 bases and J by 7 bases, with 14 bases between the two germline ends. The V gene's germline CDR1 is SNHLY and CDR2 FYNNEI. This CDR3 comprises 13 residues. CDR3 nucleotide sequence: TGTGCCAGCAGTGTCGCAGGCGGAGCAGAGCAGTACTTC. Residues: CASSVAGGAEQYF.

The chain has TRBV28 and TRBJ1-1; D is unresolved. This CDR3 has 11 residues. CDR1 is MDHEN, CDR2 SYDVKM, per germline. The V and J ends lost 3 bases and 7 bases respectively, with 6 bases between them. The CDR3 sequence: CASSFQNEAFF. DNA for the CDR3: TGTGCCAGCAGTTTCCAGAATGAAGCTTTCTTT.

The chain uses TRBV9 and TRBJ2-3; no clear D. Trimming removed 0 bases from V and 0 bases from J, with 11 bases in between. Looked up from germline, CDR1 is SGDLS and CDR2 is YYNGEE. This CDR3 spans 16 amino acids. CDR3: CASSVESYPSTDTQYF. The CDR3 DNA sequence: TGTGCCAGCAGCGTAGAGAGCTATCCTAGCACAGATACGCAGTATTTT.

The chain uses TRBV28 and TRBJ1-5; 7 bases are shared with TRBD1. Germline trimming cut 9 bases from V and 0 bases from J; bases unmatched to any gene: 17. This CDR3 region has 18 residues. The germline V gene has CDR1 MDHEN and CDR2 SYDVKM. CDR3 nucleotides: TGTGCCAGTCCCTTAAAACGTAGACAGGGCAATAGCAATCAGCCCCAGCATTTT. This encodes CASPLKRRQGNSNQPQHF.

The rearrangement joins TRBV6-5 to TRBJ1-2; D ambiguous. Germline assignment: CDR1 MNHEY and CDR2 SVGAGI. Trimming removed 5 bases from V and 4 bases from J, with 8 bases in between. The CDR3 is 12 residues long. CDR3 loop: CASSPQTYGYTF. CDR3 bases: TGTGCCAGCAGTCCACAGACCTATGGCTACACCTTC.

The chain recombines TRBV11-3 with TRBJ2-1; TRBD2 matches 8 bases. The trim removed 7 bases at V and 7 bases at J, leaving 3 bases unmatched. The CDR3 is made up of 12 amino acids. Germline V lookup: CDR1 SGHNT, CDR2 YENEEA. CDR3 amino acids: CASKVAGNEQFF. CDR3 DNA: TGTGCCAGCAAGGTAGCGGGGAATGAGCAGTTCTTC.